This T cell receptor beta chain appears in the sequencing data of a study of T cell clones after liver transplantation. Study-wide results and caveats: The donor-reactive repertoire was only partly measurable in two subjects, lacking donor cells.

Germline lookup yields CDR1 MNHEY and CDR2 SMNVEV (reference sequence). This CDR3 is 19 amino acids long. V was pared by 6 bases and J by 2 bases, with 20 bases of the junction left unmatched. Turning to this clone: The antigen is unknown.

Profiling relied on immunoSEQ multiplex PCR, and the TCRdb table lists in-frame clones only, not all of them. The sample gives nearly 45,000 clones, more than 70% of which show up once; about 2.5% is in the top ten. The receptor was isolated from a human patient who received a liver transplant. Certain T cells may be donor cells from the graft. The chain carries TRBV27 and TRBJ2-3; 7 bases fit TRBD1. The material sequenced was CD4+ T cells from blood, taken 24 months after liver transplant. The CDR3 loop is CASSLGPPTGTVTTDTQYF. The CDR3 DNA reads TGTGCCAGCAGCCTCGGTCCCCCAACCGGGACAGTGACCACAGATACGCAGTATTTT.